These 24 T cell receptor beta chains share one sample of origin, sequenced in a study of cytomegalovirus exposure and HLA in healthy donors. With 60 Vbeta and 13 Jbeta primers, the PCR was carried out. The table came from immunoSEQ multiplex PCR; TCRdb's copy has only in-frame clones and leaves some out. The data show some 160,000 clones, approximately 88% seen once. Specimen: PBMCs. Every receptor here comes from a woman younger than 30 in good health and CMV-seronegative.

The chain uses TRBV28 and TRBJ1-3; D is unclear. Germline CDR1 MDHEN, CDR2 SYDVKM. This CDR3 is built from 17 residues. V was clipped by 3 bases and J by 2 bases, with 17 bases between them. The CDR3 spells CASSLGKENGAGNTIYF. The CDR3 nucleotides read TGTGCCAGCAGTTTGGGGAAGGAGAACGGGGCTGGAAACACCATATATTTT.

This rearrangement joins TRBV9 to TRBJ1-5; 7 bases align to TRBD1. The V gene end was trimmed by 4 bases and the J gene end by 3 bases; junction bases not matched to a gene: 4. Germline values: CDR1 SGDLS, CDR2 YYNGEE. CDR3 length: 14 residues. The CDR3 bases are TGTGCCAGCAGCCCGACAGGGTCCAATCAGCCCCAGCATTTT. This codes for CASSPTGSNQPQHF.

This clone came up a few times. This chain joins TRBV5-4 and TRBJ2-2; a weak D match, TRBD2 (7 bases). CDR1 is SGHNT, CDR2 YYREEE, per germline (reference sequence). Deletions cut 0 bases from V and 7 bases from J, with 16 bases between. The CDR3 spans 16 residues. CDR3 residues: CASSLVRGAVVGELFF. The CDR3 nucleotides read TGTGCCAGCAGCTTGGTACGGGGGGCCGTGGTCGGGGAGCTGTTTTTT.

The V gene is TRBV5-4, the J gene TRBJ1-1, with 11 bases aligning to TRBD1. Looked up from germline, CDR1 is SGHNT and CDR2 is YYREEE (reference sequence). The junction had 11 bases not matched to a gene; V was cut back by 4 bases and J by 0 bases. The CDR3 extends over 18 amino acids. For the CDR3, the DNA is TGTGCCAGCAGCCAGCCGACGGGACAGGGGGGCATGAACACTGAAGCTTTCTTT. Translating gives CASSQPTGQGGMNTEAFF. Supplemented by reference TRBV5-4 and TRBJ1-1, the full variable domain reads ETGVTQSPTHLIKTRGQQVTLRCSSQSGHNTVSWYQQALGQGPQFIFQYYREEENGRGNFPPRFSGLQFPNYSSELNVNALELDDSALYLCASSQPTGQGGMNTEAFFGQGTRLTVV.

This chain connects TRBV6-6 to TRBJ2-3, with 7 bases fitting TRBD2. Germline V gene data show CDR1 as MNHNY and CDR2 as SVGAGI (reference sequence). The ends lost 6 bases at V and 8 bases at J; junction bases unmatched: 5. The CDR3 covers 12 residues. CDR3 nucleotides: TGTGCCAGCAGCCCCGGGGAGGGTACGCAGTATTTT. Residues: CASSPGEGTQYF.

The chain links TRBV15 to TRBJ1-1; the match to TRBD1 covers 8 bases. Germline values: CDR1 LNHNV, CDR2 YYDKDF (reference sequence). The CDR3 sequence is 13 residues long. The trim removed 4 bases at V and 5 bases at J, leaving 3 bases unmatched. Written as DNA, the CDR3 is TGTGCCACCAGCACAGGGGGCCGGACTGAAGCTTTCTTT. This sequence encodes CATSTGGRTEAFF. The whole variable domain, remainder taken from reference TRBV15 and TRBJ1-1, is DAMVIQNPRYQVTQFGKPVTLSCSQTLNHNVMYWYQQKSSQAPKLLFHYYDKDFNNEADTPDNFQSRRPNTSFCFLDIRSPGLGDTAMYLCATSTGGRTEAFFGQGTRLTVV.

This chain joins TRBV6-5 and TRBJ2-6; D is uncertain. Germline V gene lookup returns CDR1 MNHEY and CDR2 SVGAGI. There are 15 residues in the CDR3. The ends were cut back, 8 bases at V and 0 bases at J, with 11 bases in the middle. Here the CDR3 reads CASGSSFSGANVLTF. In nucleotides, the CDR3 is TGTGCCAGCGGCAGTTCCTTCTCTGGGGCCAACGTCCTGACTTTC.

V and J are TRBV15 and TRBJ2-3, with D possibly being TRBD2 (5 bases). V lost 1 base to trimming and J lost 2 bases, with 13 bases between them. The CDR3 is 16 amino acids. Per the germline V gene, CDR1 is LNHNV and CDR2 is YYDKDF (reference sequence). In DNA, the CDR3 is TGTGCCACCAGCAGAGGCCCCACGGGAATCACAGATACGCAGTATTTT. Translating it yields CATSRGPTGITDTQYF. Using reference TRBV15 and TRBJ2-3 for the parts outside the CDR3, the full variable domain is DAMVIQNPRYQVTQFGKPVTLSCSQTLNHNVMYWYQQKSSQAPKLLFHYYDKDFNNEADTPDNFQSRRPNTSFCFLDIRSPGLGDTAMYLCATSRGPTGITDTQYFGPGTRLTVL.

V and J are TRBV28 and TRBJ2-1, with D perhaps matching TRBD2 (6 bases). V was clipped by 2 bases and J by 6 bases, with 17 bases between them. Germline V gives CDR1 MDHEN, CDR2 SYDVKM. This CDR3 has 16 residues. Written as DNA, the CDR3 is TGTGCCAGCAGTTTAGGTTCGGGGGTCTCATTCAATGAGCAGTTCTTC. This translates into CASSLGSGVSFNEQFF.

This clone occurred once. This sequence joins TRBV5-8 and TRBJ2-7; D not certain. The CDR3 runs 10 residues. V was cut by 7 bases and J by 7 bases, with 9 bases left in between. CDR1 is SGHTS and CDR2 is YDEGEE in the germline V gene. The CDR3 region is CASFEWEQYF. CDR3 nucleotide sequence: TGTGCCAGCTTCGAGTGGGAGCAGTACTTC.

The rearrangement uses TRBV28 and TRBJ1-5; weak D call: TRBD1 (5 bases). The germline CDR1 and CDR2 sequences are MDHEN and SYDVKM. The ends were cut back, 1 base at V and 4 bases at J, with 17 bases in the middle. This CDR3 spans 17 amino acids. CDR3 coding DNA: TGTGCCAGCAGTTTATTAAGTGTGACAGTTAAAAATCAGCCCCAGCATTTT. This sequence encodes CASSLLSVTVKNQPQHF.

This chain links TRBV6-5 with TRBJ1-2; 7 bases map to TRBD1. The V gene end was trimmed by 0 bases and the J gene end by 7 bases; junction bases not matched to a gene: 5. Germline lookup yields CDR1 MNHEY and CDR2 SVGAGI. The CDR3 totals 14 residues. The CDR3 sequence: CASSYSDRAGGYTF. The CDR3 bases are TGTGCCAGCAGTTACTCAGACAGGGCGGGTGGCTACACCTTC.

The rearrangement links TRBV5-6 to TRBJ1-1; TRBD1 is a possible D gene (5 bases). CDR1 and CDR2 from the germline V gene are SGHDT and YYEEEE. The CDR3 is 13 amino acids. V was shortened by 0 bases and J by 3 bases, with 6 bases between the two germline ends. This CDR3 reads CASSLGGDTEAFF. The CDR3 nucleotides read TGTGCCAGCAGCTTGGGGGGGGACACTGAAGCTTTCTTT.

The chain couples TRBV5-1 to TRBJ1-2, with 7 bases matching TRBD1. CDR3 length: 14 amino acids. The V and J ends lost 3 bases and 6 bases, in that order; junction bases with no gene match: 8. Per the germline V gene, CDR1 is SGHRS and CDR2 is YFSETQ. The CDR3: CASSSRGVVDGYTF. Written as DNA, the CDR3 is TGCGCCAGCAGCTCCAGGGGGGTCGTCGATGGCTACACCTTC. Complete variable domain (other parts from reference TRBV5-1 and TRBJ1-2): KAGVTQTPRYLIKTRGQQVTLSCSPISGHRSVSWYQQTPGQGLQFLFEYFSETQRNKGNFPGRFSGRQFSNSRSEMNVSTLELGDSALYLCASSSRGVVDGYTFGSGTRLTVV.

The gene calls are TRBV7-2 and TRBJ2-1; TRBD1 agrees at 9 bases. J lost 8 bases, V lost 4 bases, and 9 bases had no gene match. Germline V gene sequence: CDR1 SGHTA, CDR2 FQGNSA. The CDR3 length is 15 residues. As DNA, the CDR3 is TGTGCCAGCAGCTCAACGTGGGACAGGGTCGATGAGCAGTTCTTC. Its protein is CASSSTWDRVDEQFF. The whole variable domain, filled in from reference TRBV7-2 and TRBJ2-1, reads GAGVSQSPSNKVTEKGKDVELRCDPISGHTALYWYRQSLGQGLEFLIYFQGNSAPDKSGLPSDRFSAERTGGSVSTLTIQRTQQEDSAVYLCASSSTWDRVDEQFFGPGTRLTVL.

This clone has a handful of counts. The chain is built from TRBV5-6 and TRBJ1-2; possibly TRBD1 for D (5 bases). This CDR3 contains 14 residues. Germline V gene lookup returns CDR1 SGHDT and CDR2 YYEEEE. The germline V and J ends were trimmed by 2 bases and 4 bases, with 12 bases remaining between them. This CDR3 is CASSFSGAVYGYTF. CDR3 nucleotides: TGTGCCAGCAGCTTCTCTGGGGCGGTCTATGGCTACACCTTC.

The J gene is TRBJ1-5, the V gene TRBV5-6, with D unresolved. V was cut by 2 bases and J by 3 bases, with 6 bases left in between. Germline V gene sequence: CDR1 SGHDT, CDR2 YYEEEE. This CDR3 spans 13 amino acids. The CDR3 region is CASSLAPNQPQHF. DNA of the CDR3: TGTGCCAGCAGCTTAGCCCCCAATCAGCCCCAGCATTTT.

Concerning this clone: An end of the junction differs from the germline gene, which may be a read error. The genes are TRBV5-1 and TRBJ1-1; 9 bases align to TRBD1. This CDR3 spans 15 amino acids. Germline V gene data show CDR1 as SGHRS and CDR2 as YFSETQ. DNA of the CDR3: TGTGCCAGCAGCCCTAAACAGGGGGCAAGGACTGAAGCTTTCTTT. Its translation: CASSPKQGARTEAFF.

This clone was picked up one time. The V call is TRBV5-5, the J call TRBJ1-2; D call uncertain. The CDR3 covers 14 residues. Germline lookup yields CDR1 SGHKS and CDR2 YYEKEE (reference sequence). V shed 1 base and J shed 1 base, with 8 bases lying between them. For the CDR3, the DNA is TGTGCCAGCAGCTTGACGGGAATTAACTATGGCTACACCTTC. Amino acid sequence: CASSLTGINYGYTF.

The chain couples TRBV6-6 to TRBJ1-1; tentative D call: TRBD1 (6 bases). The V and J ends lost 7 bases and 1 base respectively, with 13 bases between them. CDR1 is MNHNY, CDR2 SVGAGI, per germline (reference sequence). CDR3 size: 14 residues. The CDR3 DNA sequence: TGTGCCAGCAACCTAGGGGGGGGGAACACTGAAGCTTTCTTT. Translation gives CASNLGGGNTEAFF.

This clone was recorded a few times. The chain has TRBV5-1 and TRBJ2-3; 8 nucleotides match TRBD2. The V gene's germline CDR1 is SGHRS and CDR2 YFSETQ. With 8 bases clipped from V and 0 bases from J, the junction kept 17 bases outside the gene matches. This CDR3 is 18 amino acids long. The CDR3 DNA reads as TGCGCCAGTTCGGTGCGCCCGAAGAGCGGGGGTAGCACAGATACGCAGTATTTT. This gives the protein CASSVRPKSGGSTDTQYF.

The rearrangement uses TRBV10-1 and TRBJ2-1, with TRBD1 identical over 8 bases. There are 13 residues in the CDR3. Germline V gene sequence: CDR1 WNHNN, CDR2 SYGVQD (reference sequence). V shed 6 bases and J 12 bases; nucleotides not matched to a gene: 10. The CDR3 DNA sequence: TGCGCCAGCAGCGCGGGGACCGGGACAGGGCAGTTCTTC. Its translation is CASSAGTGTGQFF.

This chain uses TRBV7-3 with TRBJ1-1; D is uncertain. Looked up from germline, CDR1 is SGHTA and CDR2 is FQGTGA. The CDR3 runs 14 residues. V gave up 0 bases and J gave up 4 bases, with 9 bases separating them. The CDR3 reads CASSLTSTATEAFF. The CDR3 region has the DNA TGTGCCAGCAGCTTAACGTCAACAGCCACTGAAGCTTTCTTT. The variable domain in full, completed from reference TRBV7-3 and TRBJ1-1, reads GAGVSQTPSNKVTEKGKYVELRCDPISGHTALYWYRQSLGQGPEFLIYFQGTGAADDSGLPNDRFFAVRPEGSVSTLKIQRTERGDSAVYLCASSLTSTATEAFFGQGTRLTVV.

V usage is TRBV6-1 and J usage is TRBJ2-3; 9 bases are shared with TRBD1. The CDR3 has 15 residues. Germline V gene lookup returns CDR1 MNHNS and CDR2 SASEGT. The J segment lost 3 bases and the V segment lost 6 bases, leaving 7 bases of the junction unmatched. The CDR3 sequence: CASSQDRGRTDTQYF. The CDR3 DNA reads TGTGCCAGCAGCCAAGACAGGGGGAGGACAGATACGCAGTATTTT.